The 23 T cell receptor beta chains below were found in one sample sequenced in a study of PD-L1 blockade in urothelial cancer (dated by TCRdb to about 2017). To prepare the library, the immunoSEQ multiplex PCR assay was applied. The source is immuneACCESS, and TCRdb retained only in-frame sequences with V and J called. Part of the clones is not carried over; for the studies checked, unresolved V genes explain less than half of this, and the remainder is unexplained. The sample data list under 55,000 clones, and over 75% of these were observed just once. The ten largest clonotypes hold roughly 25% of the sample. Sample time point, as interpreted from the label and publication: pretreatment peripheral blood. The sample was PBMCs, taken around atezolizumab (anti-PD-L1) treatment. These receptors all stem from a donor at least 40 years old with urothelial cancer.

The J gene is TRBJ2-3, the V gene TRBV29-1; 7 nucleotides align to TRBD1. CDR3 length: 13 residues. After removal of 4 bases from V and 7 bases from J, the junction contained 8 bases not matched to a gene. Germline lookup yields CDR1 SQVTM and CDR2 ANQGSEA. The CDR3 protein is CSVARQGTNTQYF. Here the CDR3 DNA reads TGCAGCGTTGCCCGACAGGGAACGAATACGCAGTATTTT.

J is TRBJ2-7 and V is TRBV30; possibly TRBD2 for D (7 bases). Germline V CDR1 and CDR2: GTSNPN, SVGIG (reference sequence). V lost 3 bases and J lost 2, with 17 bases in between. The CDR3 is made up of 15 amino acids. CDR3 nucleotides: TGTGCCTGGAGAGGGGGGGTAGGGATGGCCTACGAGCAGTACTTC. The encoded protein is CAWRGGVGMAYEQYF.

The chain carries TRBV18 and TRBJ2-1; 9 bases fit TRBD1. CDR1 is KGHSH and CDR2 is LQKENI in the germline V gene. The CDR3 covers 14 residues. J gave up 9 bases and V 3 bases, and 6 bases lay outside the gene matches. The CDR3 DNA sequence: TGTGCCAGCTCACCCGGACAGGGGCCGGTTGAGCAGTTCTTC. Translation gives CASSPGQGPVEQFF.

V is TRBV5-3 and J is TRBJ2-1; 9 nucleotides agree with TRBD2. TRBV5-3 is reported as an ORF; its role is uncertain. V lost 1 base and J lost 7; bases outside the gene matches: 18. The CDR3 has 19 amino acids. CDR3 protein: CARSLIEASGIPAQNEQFF. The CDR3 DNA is TGTGCCAGAAGCTTGATTGAGGCTAGCGGGATCCCCGCACAAAATGAGCAGTTCTTC.

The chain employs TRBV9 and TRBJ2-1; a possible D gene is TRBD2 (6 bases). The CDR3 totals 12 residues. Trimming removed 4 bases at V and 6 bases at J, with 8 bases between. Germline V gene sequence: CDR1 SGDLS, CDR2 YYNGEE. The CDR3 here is CASSPGGNEQFF. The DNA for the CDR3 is TGTGCCAGCAGCCCCGGGGGCAATGAGCAGTTCTTC.

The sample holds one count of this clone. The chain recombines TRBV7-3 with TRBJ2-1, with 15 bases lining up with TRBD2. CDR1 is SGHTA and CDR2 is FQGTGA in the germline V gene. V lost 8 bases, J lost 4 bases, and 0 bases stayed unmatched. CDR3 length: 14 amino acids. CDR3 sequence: CASGTSGGYNEQFF. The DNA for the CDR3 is TGTGCCAGCGGGACTAGCGGGGGGTACAATGAGCAGTTCTTC.

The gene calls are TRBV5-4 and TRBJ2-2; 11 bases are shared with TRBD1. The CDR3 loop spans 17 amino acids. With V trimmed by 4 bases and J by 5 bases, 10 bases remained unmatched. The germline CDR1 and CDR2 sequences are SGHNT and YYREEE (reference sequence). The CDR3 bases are TGTGCCAGCAGCCCCAGGCTGGGGACAGGGGGGACCGGGGAGCTGTTTTTT. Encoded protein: CASSPRLGTGGTGELFF.

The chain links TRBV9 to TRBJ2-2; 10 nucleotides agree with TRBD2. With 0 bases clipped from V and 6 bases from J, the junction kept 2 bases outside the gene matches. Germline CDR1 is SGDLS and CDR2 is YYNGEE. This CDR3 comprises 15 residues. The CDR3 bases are TGTGCCAGCAGCGTAGAAGCGGGAGGGCCCGGGGAGCTGTTTTTT. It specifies CASSVEAGGPGELFF.

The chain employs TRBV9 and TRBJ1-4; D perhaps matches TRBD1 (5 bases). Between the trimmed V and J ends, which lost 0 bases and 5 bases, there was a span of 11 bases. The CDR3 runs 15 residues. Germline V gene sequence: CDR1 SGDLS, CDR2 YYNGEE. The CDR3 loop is CASSVAFRANEKLFF. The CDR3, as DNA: TGTGCCAGCAGCGTAGCTTTCAGGGCCAATGAAAAACTGTTTTTT.

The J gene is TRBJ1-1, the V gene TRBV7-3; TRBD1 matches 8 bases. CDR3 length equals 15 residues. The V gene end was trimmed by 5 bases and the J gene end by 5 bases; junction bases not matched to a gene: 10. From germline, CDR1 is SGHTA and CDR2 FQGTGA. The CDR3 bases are TGTGCCAGCAGCCCCCAGGGGGCAGGGAGTACTGAAGCTTTCTTT. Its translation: CASSPQGAGSTEAFF.

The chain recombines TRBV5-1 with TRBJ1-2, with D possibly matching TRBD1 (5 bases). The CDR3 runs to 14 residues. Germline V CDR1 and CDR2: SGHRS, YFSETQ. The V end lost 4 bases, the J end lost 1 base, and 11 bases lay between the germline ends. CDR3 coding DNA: TGCGCCAGCAGCAGGGGAGGTGATAACTATGGCTACACCTTC. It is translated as CASSRGGDNYGYTF.

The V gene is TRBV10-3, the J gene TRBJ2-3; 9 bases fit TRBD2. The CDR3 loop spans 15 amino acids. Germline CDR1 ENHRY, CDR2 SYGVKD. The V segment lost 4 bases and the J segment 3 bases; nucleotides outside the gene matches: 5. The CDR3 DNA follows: TGTGCCATCAGTGGTGGGGCGGGAGGGACAGATACGCAGTATTTT. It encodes CAISGGAGGTDTQYF.

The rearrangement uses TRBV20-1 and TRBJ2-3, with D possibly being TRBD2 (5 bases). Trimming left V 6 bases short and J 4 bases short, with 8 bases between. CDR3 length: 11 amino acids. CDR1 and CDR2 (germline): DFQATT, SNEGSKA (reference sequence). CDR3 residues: CSAGEPDTQYF. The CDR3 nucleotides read TGCAGTGCCGGGGAGCCAGATACGCAGTATTTT.

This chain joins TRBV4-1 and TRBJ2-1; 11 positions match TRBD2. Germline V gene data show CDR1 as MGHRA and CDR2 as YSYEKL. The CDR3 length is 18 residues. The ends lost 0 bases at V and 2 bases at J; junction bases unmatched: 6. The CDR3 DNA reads TGCGCCAGCAGCCAAGAGGGGGAGGGACTAGCGGCCTACAATGAGCAGTTCTTC. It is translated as CASSQEGEGLAAYNEQFF.

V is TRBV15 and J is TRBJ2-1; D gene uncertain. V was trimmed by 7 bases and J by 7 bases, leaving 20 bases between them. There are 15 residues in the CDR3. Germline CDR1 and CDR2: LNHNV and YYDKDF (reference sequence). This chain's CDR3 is CATTPDPSSVNEQFF. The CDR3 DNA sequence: TGTGCCACCACCCCAGATCCATCCTCTGTGAATGAGCAGTTCTTC.

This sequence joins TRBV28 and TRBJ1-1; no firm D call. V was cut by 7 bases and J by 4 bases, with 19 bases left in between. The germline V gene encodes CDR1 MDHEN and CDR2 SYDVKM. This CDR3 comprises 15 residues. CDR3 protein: CASTSSGNSGTEAFF. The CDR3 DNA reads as TGTGCCAGCACCTCAAGTGGCAACTCGGGCACTGAAGCTTTCTTT.

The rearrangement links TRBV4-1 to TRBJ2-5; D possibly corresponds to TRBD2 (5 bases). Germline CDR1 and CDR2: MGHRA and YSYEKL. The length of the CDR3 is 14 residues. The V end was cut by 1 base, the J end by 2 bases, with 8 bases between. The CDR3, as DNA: TGCGCCAGCAGCCAAGTTTGGAGGCAAGAGACCCAGTACTTC. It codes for CASSQVWRQETQYF.

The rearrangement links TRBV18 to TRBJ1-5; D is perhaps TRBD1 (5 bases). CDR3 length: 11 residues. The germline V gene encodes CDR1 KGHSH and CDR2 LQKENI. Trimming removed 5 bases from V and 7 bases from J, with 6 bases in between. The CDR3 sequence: CASSRGQPQHF. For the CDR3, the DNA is TGTGCCAGCTCAAGGGGCCAGCCCCAGCATTTT.

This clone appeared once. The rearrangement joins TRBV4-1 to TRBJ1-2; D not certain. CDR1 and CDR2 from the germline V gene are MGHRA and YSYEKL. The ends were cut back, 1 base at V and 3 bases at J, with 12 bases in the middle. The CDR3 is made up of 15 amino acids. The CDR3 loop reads CASSQVGVGHYGYTF. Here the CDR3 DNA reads TGCGCCAGCAGCCAAGTTGGAGTGGGTCACTATGGCTACACCTTC.

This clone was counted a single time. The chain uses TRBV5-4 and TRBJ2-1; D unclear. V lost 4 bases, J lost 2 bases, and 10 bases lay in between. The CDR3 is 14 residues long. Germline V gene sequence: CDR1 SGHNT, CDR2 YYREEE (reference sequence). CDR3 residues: CASSRSPTYNEQFF. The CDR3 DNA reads TGTGCCAGCAGCCGGTCCCCTACCTACAATGAGCAGTTCTTC.

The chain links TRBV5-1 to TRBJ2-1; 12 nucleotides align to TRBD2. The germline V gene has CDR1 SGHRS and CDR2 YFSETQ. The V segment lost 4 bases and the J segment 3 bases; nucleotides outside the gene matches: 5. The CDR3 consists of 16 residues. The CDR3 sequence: CASSPQTSGSYNEQFF. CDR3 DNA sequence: TGCGCCAGCAGCCCCCAGACTAGCGGGAGCTACAATGAGCAGTTCTTC.

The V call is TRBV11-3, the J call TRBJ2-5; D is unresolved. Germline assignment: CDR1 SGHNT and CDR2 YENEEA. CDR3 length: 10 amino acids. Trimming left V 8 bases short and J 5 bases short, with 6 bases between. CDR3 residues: CASAGETQYF. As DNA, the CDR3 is TGTGCCAGCGCCGGGGAGACCCAGTACTTC.

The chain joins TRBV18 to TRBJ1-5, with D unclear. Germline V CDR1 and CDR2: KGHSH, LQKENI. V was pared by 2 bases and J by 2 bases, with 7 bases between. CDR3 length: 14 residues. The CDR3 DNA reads TGTGCCAGCTCACCAGACACTCGCAATCAGCCCCAGCATTTT. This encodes CASSPDTRNQPQHF.